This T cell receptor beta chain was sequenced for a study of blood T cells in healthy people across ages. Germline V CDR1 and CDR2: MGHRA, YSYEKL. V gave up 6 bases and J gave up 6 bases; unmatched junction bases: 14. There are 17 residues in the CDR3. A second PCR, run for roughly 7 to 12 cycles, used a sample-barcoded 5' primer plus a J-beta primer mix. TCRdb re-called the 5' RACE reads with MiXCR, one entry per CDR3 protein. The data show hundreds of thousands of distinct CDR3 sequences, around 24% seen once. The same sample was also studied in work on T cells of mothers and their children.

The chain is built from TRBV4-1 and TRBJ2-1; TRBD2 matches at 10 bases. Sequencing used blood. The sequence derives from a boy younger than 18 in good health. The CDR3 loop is CASSRPSGSTQTNEQFF. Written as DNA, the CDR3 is TGCGCCAGCAGTCGACCTAGCGGGAGTACTCAGACCAATGAGCAGTTCTTC.